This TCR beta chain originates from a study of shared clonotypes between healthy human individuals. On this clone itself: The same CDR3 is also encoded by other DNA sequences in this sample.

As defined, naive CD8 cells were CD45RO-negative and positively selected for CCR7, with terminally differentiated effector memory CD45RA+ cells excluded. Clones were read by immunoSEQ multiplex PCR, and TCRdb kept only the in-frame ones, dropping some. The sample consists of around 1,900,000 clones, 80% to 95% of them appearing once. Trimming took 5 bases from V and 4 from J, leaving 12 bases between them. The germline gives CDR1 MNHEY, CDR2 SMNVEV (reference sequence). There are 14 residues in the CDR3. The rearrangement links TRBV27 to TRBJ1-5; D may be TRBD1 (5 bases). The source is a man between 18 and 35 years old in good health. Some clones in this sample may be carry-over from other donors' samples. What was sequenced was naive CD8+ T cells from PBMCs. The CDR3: CASSPRGGNQPQHF. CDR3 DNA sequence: TGTGCCAGCAGTCCCCGTGGGGGGAATCAGCCCCAGCATTTT.